One sample yielded the 29 T cell receptor beta chains listed below, sequenced in a study of blood T cell repertoires in COVID-19. The table came from immunoSEQ multiplex PCR; TCRdb's copy has only in-frame clones and leaves some out. The sample carries about 88,000 clones, approximately 86% recorded once. The sample taken for sequencing was peripheral blood. The receptors shown here come from a male donor with acute or convalescent COVID-19.

The chain recombines TRBV4-2 with TRBJ1-4; D perhaps matches TRBD1 (5 bases). This CDR3 has 15 residues. V was cut by 0 bases and J by 6 bases, with 11 bases left in between. CDR1 is LGHNA, CDR2 YNFKEQ, per germline. DNA for the CDR3: TGTGCCAGCAGCCAAGACGGGGGATTCGATGAAAAACTGTTTTTT. It codes for CASSQDGGFDEKLFF.

The CDR3 loop is CASSRQVRSVKLFF. CDR3 coding DNA: TGTGCCAGCAGTAGACAGGTCCGAAGTGTGAAACTGTTTTTT. V is TRBV6-5 and J is TRBJ1-4; possibly TRBD1 for D (6 bases). Germline V gene sequence: CDR1 MNHEY, CDR2 SVGAGI. The CDR3 totals 14 residues. Trimming took off 5 bases at V and 11 bases at J, with 18 bases between the two ends.

V is TRBV3-1 (or the pseudogene TRBV3-2) and J is TRBJ1-3; D is possibly TRBD1 (5 bases). This CDR3 comprises 16 residues. The V gene lost 0 bases and the J gene lost 4 bases, with 13 bases spanning the gap. Germline CDR1 LGHDT, CDR2 YNNKEL (reference sequence). The CDR3 sequence is CASSQDLGGVGNTIYF. CDR3 DNA: TGTGCCAGCAGCCAAGATCTAGGAGGGGTCGGAAACACCATATATTTT.

The rearrangement links TRBV30 to TRBJ1-2, with D perhaps matching TRBD1 (6 bases). CDR3 length: 13 residues. The V gene's germline CDR1 is GTSNPN and CDR2 SVGIG (reference sequence). Deletions cut 8 bases from V and 0 bases from J, with 13 bases between. CDR3 in amino acids: CAGQGGANYGYTF. The CDR3 DNA follows: TGTGCCGGACAAGGGGGAGCTAACTATGGCTACACCTTC. Full variable domain (rest looked up from reference TRBV30 and TRBJ1-2): SQTIHQWPATLVQPVGSPLSLECTVEGTSNPNLYWYRQAAGRGLQLLFYSVGIGQISSEVPQNLSASRPQDRQFILSSKKLLLSDSGFYLCAGQGGANYGYTFGSGTRLTVV.

The CDR3 sequence: CASRQGLRNTIYF. Written as DNA, the CDR3 is TGTGCCAGTCGACAGGGCCTCAGGAACACCATATATTTT. The rearrangement joins TRBV19 to TRBJ1-3; TRBD1 matches 7 bases. Germline trimming cut 8 bases from V and 7 bases from J; bases unmatched to any gene: 8. The CDR3 consists of 13 residues. The germline gives CDR1 LNHDA, CDR2 SQIVND (reference sequence). Full variable domain (remainder filled in from reference TRBV19 and TRBJ1-3): DGGITQSPKYLFRKEGQNVTLSCEQNLNHDAMYWYRQDPGQGLRLIYYSQIVNDFQKGDIAEGYSVSREKKESFPLTVTSAQKNPTAFYLCASRQGLRNTIYFGEGSWLTVV.

The chain employs TRBV6-5 and TRBJ1-5; D ambiguous. Germline CDR1 MNHEY, CDR2 SVGAGI. This CDR3 spans 14 amino acids. V lost 6 bases, J lost 1 base, and 10 bases lay in between. CDR3 region: CASRPGSSNQPQHF. CDR3 DNA sequence: TGTGCCAGCAGACCAGGCAGCAGCAATCAGCCCCAGCATTTT.

This chain links TRBV5-4 with TRBJ2-5; D is possibly TRBD1 (6 bases). The ends were cut back, 4 bases at V and 5 bases at J, with 18 bases in the middle. The CDR3 is 15 amino acids. CDR1 and CDR2 from the germline V gene are SGHNT and YYREEE (reference sequence). The CDR3 reads CASSPGIGGSETQYF. The CDR3, as DNA: TGTGCCAGCAGCCCCGGTATAGGGGGTAGTGAGACCCAGTACTTC. The whole variable domain, remainder taken from reference TRBV5-4 and TRBJ2-5, is ETGVTQSPTHLIKTRGQQVTLRCSSQSGHNTVSWYQQALGQGPQFIFQYYREEENGRGNFPPRFSGLQFPNYSSELNVNALELDDSALYLCASSPGIGGSETQYFGPGTRLLVL.

This sequence joins TRBV15 and TRBJ1-5; 7 nucleotides line up with TRBD1. The junction had 6 bases not matched to a gene; V was cut back by 3 bases and J by 4 bases. Germline values: CDR1 LNHNV, CDR2 YYDKDF (reference sequence). There are 15 residues in the CDR3. CDR3 nucleotide sequence: TGTGCCACCAGCAGGGGGGGACAGATAAATCAGCCCCAGCATTTT. Translation gives CATSRGGQINQPQHF. Looking up the rest from reference TRBV15 and TRBJ1-5 gives the full variable domain: DAMVIQNPRYQVTQFGKPVTLSCSQTLNHNVMYWYQQKSSQAPKLLFHYYDKDFNNEADTPDNFQSRRPNTSFCFLDIRSPGLGDTAMYLCATSRGGQINQPQHFGDGTRLSIL.

In this sample, this clone turned up a few times. The sample has other DNA sequences that encode this CDR3 too. V is TRBV5-1 and J is TRBJ1-1; 8 bases line up with TRBD1. Per germline, CDR1 SGHRS and CDR2 YFSETQ. The CDR3 extends over 14 amino acids. V trimming: 4 bases; J trimming: 1 base; junction bases outside the gene matches: 3. CDR3 nucleotide sequence: TGCGCCAGCAGCGTAGGACAGGGGAACACTGAAGCTTTCTTT. It specifies CASSVGQGNTEAFF.

This chain links TRBV7-2 with TRBJ1-6, with 7 bases fitting TRBD1. The ends lost 1 base at V and 6 bases at J; junction bases unmatched: 3. The CDR3 covers 15 residues. Looked up from germline, CDR1 is SGHTA and CDR2 is FQGNSA. CDR3 protein: CASSLDRGPNSPLHF. DNA for the CDR3: TGTGCCAGCAGCTTAGACAGGGGTCCTAATTCACCCCTCCACTTT.

V gene TRBV11-2 combines with J gene TRBJ1-1, with D tentatively TRBD1 (6 bases). The CDR3 loop spans 12 amino acids. The germline gives CDR1 SGHAT, CDR2 FQNNGV. V lost 5 bases to trimming and J lost 11 bases, with 15 bases between them. The CDR3 loop reads CASSLQGGNAFF. The CDR3 bases are TGTGCCAGCAGCCTACAGGGTGGTAATGCTTTCTTT.

Details on this clone: The sample carries other DNA sequences with the same CDR3. The rearrangement uses TRBV7-9 and TRBJ2-5; TRBD1 matches at 10 bases. Germline-derived CDR1 and CDR2 are SEHNR and FQNEAQ (reference sequence). The CDR3 is 15 residues long. Unmatched junction bases numbered 3, after V lost 5 bases and J lost 0 bases. In DNA, the CDR3 is TGTGCCAGCAGCCTAGGACAGGGGGACCAAGAGACCCAGTACTTC. This sequence encodes CASSLGQGDQETQYF.

This chain uses TRBV6-6 with TRBJ1-2, with 11 bases fitting TRBD1. The CDR3 runs 15 residues. Trimming removed 6 bases from V and 6 bases from J; junction bases left unmatched: 9. The V gene's germline CDR1 is MNHNY and CDR2 SVGAGI (reference sequence). Written as DNA, the CDR3 is TGTGCCAGCAGCCCAGGACAGGGGGCGATTCATGGCTACACCTTC. Translation: CASSPGQGAIHGYTF.

This rearrangement joins TRBV5-4 to TRBJ1-6, with D unclear. The germline V gene encodes CDR1 SGHNT and CDR2 YYREEE (reference sequence). The CDR3 is 16 residues long. Between the trimmed V and J ends, which lost 0 bases and 6 bases, there was a span of 13 bases. This CDR3 reads CASSLAGGFFNSPLHF. In DNA form, the CDR3 reads TGTGCCAGCAGCTTGGCGGGAGGATTCTTTAATTCACCCCTCCACTTT. Full variable domain (outside the CDR3, taken from reference TRBV5-4 and TRBJ1-6): ETGVTQSPTHLIKTRGQQVTLRCSSQSGHNTVSWYQQALGQGPQFIFQYYREEENGRGNFPPRFSGLQFPNYSSELNVNALELDDSALYLCASSLAGGFFNSPLHFGNGTRLTVT.

This sequence joins TRBV5-4 and TRBJ2-7; 7 bases match TRBD1. Germline loops: CDR1 SGHNT, CDR2 YYREEE (reference sequence). The CDR3 extends over 13 amino acids. The J segment lost 3 bases and the V segment lost 4 bases, leaving 4 bases of the junction unmatched. The CDR3 loop is CASSNRDSYEQYF. In DNA, the CDR3 is TGTGCCAGCAGCAACCGGGACAGCTACGAGCAGTACTTC.

This clone was observed once. CDR3 residues: CASSESGLPSGNTIYF. CDR3 DNA sequence: TGTGCCAGCAGTGAATCGGGACTGCCGTCCGGAAACACCATATATTTT. J is TRBJ1-3 and V is TRBV25-1; possible D gene TRBD1, 5 bases. The CDR3 is 16 residues long. V lost 1 base and J lost 4, with 14 bases in between. In germline, CDR1 is MGHDK, CDR2 SYGVNS.

CDR3 amino acids: CASSLSGGTFNEQYF. CDR3 DNA sequence: TGTGCCAGCAGCTTGTCGGGGGGGACATTCAACGAGCAGTACTTC. J is TRBJ2-7 and V is TRBV5-4; 8 bases are shared with TRBD2. This CDR3 has 15 residues. V shed 1 base and J 5 bases; nucleotides not matched to a gene: 8. Per germline, CDR1 SGHNT and CDR2 YYREEE (reference sequence). Using reference TRBV5-4 and TRBJ2-7 for the parts outside the CDR3, the full variable domain is ETGVTQSPTHLIKTRGQQVTLRCSSQSGHNTVSWYQQALGQGPQFIFQYYREEENGRGNFPPRFSGLQFPNYSSELNVNALELDDSALYLCASSLSGGTFNEQYFGPGTRLTVT.

The chain employs TRBV29-1 and TRBJ2-7; D is possibly TRBD1 (6 bases). Trimming took off 4 bases at V and 5 bases at J, with 15 bases between the two ends. This CDR3 has 13 residues. The germline gives CDR1 SQVTM, CDR2 ANQGSEA. In DNA form, the CDR3 reads TGCAGCGTTGCCGCCAGGGGCGGCGACGAGCAGTACTTC. Protein: CSVAARGGDEQYF.

The V gene is TRBV5-1, the J gene TRBJ2-3; possibly TRBD2 for D (7 bases). The CDR3 extends over 15 amino acids. V was trimmed by 0 bases and J by 4 bases, leaving 12 bases between them. Germline values: CDR1 SGHRS, CDR2 YFSETQ. CDR3 DNA sequence: TGCGCCAGCAGCTTGGGCGGGGGCGATGCAGATACGCAGTATTTT. This gives the protein CASSLGGGDADTQYF.

The V gene is TRBV6-5, the J gene TRBJ1-3; maybe TRBD1 (5 bases). The CDR3 extends over 16 amino acids. Germline V gene lookup returns CDR1 MNHEY and CDR2 SVGAGI. Trimming stripped 0 bases from V and 3 bases from J, with 12 bases between. The CDR3 bases are TGTGCCAGCAGTTACTCGCGGGGCGTCTTTGGAAACACCATATATTTT. Its translation is CASSYSRGVFGNTIYF.

The rearrangement links TRBV4-1 to TRBJ2-1; D is possibly TRBD2 (7 bases). CDR1 MGHRA and CDR2 YSYEKL come from the germline V gene. Between the trimmed V and J ends, which lost 6 bases and 4 bases, there was a span of 19 bases. The CDR3 extends over 16 amino acids. The CDR3 sequence: CASSVGAGAKYNEQFF. The CDR3 nucleotides read TGCGCCAGCAGTGTAGGGGCGGGGGCGAAATACAATGAGCAGTTCTTC.

The chain has TRBV5-1 and TRBJ1-1; 11 bases agree with TRBD1. Germline lookup yields CDR1 SGHRS and CDR2 YFSETQ. The CDR3 covers 14 residues. Germline trimming cut 2 bases from V and 6 bases from J; bases unmatched to any gene: 3. CDR3 protein: CASSLPGQGAEAFF. CDR3 sequence (DNA): TGCGCCAGCAGCTTACCGGGACAGGGGGCTGAAGCTTTCTTT.

V gene TRBV5-4 combines with J gene TRBJ1-6; the D is unclear. The CDR3 covers 15 residues. The V and J ends lost 4 bases and 3 bases respectively, with 11 bases between them. From germline, CDR1 is SGHNT and CDR2 YYREEE (reference sequence). The CDR3 DNA reads as TGTGCCAGCAGCCATCGACAAGTCTATAATTCACCCCTCCACTTT. Translation: CASSHRQVYNSPLHF.

The chain combines TRBV2 with TRBJ2-7; TRBD1 is a possible D gene (5 bases). CDR1 SNHLY and CDR2 FYNNEI come from the germline V gene. The CDR3 is 13 amino acids. Trimming stripped 4 bases from V and 2 bases from J, with 9 bases between. The CDR3 region is CASSGTSTYEQYF. The CDR3 DNA reads TGTGCCAGCAGTGGGACATCCACCTACGAGCAGTACTTC. The complete variable domain, with remaining parts taken from reference TRBV2 and TRBJ2-7, reads EPEVTQTPSHQVTQMGQEVILRCVPISNHLYFYWYRQILGQKVEFLVSFYNNEISEKSEIFDDQFSVERPDGSNFTLKIRSTKLEDSAMYFCASSGTSTYEQYFGPGTRLTVT.

The chain combines TRBV5-1 with TRBJ1-2, with 11 nucleotides matching TRBD1. CDR1 is SGHRS and CDR2 is YFSETQ in the germline V gene. CDR3 length: 14 residues. V lost 3 bases and J lost 6; bases outside the gene matches: 4. The CDR3 spells CASSSGQGADGYTF. In DNA form, the CDR3 reads TGCGCCAGCAGCTCCGGACAGGGGGCGGATGGCTACACCTTC.

CDR3 sequence (DNA): TGCGCCAGCAGCCGGGCGGAGGTTGGGCCCCAGCATTTT. It specifies CASSRAEVGPQHF. J is TRBJ1-5 and V is TRBV4-1; D unclear. Trimming took 4 bases from V and 9 from J, leaving 13 bases between them. Germline V CDR1 and CDR2: MGHRA, YSYEKL. The CDR3 runs to 13 residues.

The rearrangement joins TRBV24-1 to TRBJ2-7, with 9 nucleotides matching TRBD1. CDR1 KGHDR and CDR2 SFDVKD come from the germline V gene. Trimming took 4 bases from V and 6 from J; bases not matched to a gene: 15. This CDR3 has 17 amino acids. The CDR3 DNA reads TGTGCCACCAGTGACAATCTTCCCCCGGGACAGGGCTGCGAGCAGTACTTC. This gives the protein CATSDNLPPGQGCEQYF.

The chain joins TRBV6-6 to TRBJ1-5; the match to TRBD1 covers 10 bases. Germline V gene data show CDR1 as MNHNY and CDR2 as SVGAGI (reference sequence). The CDR3 is 17 residues long. V shed 5 bases, J shed 0 bases, and the junction held 7 bases outside the gene matches. This CDR3 reads CASSPTGGELSNQPQHF. CDR3 nucleotide sequence: TGTGCCAGCAGTCCGACAGGGGGCGAGCTTAGCAATCAGCCCCAGCATTTT.

This chain joins TRBV7-9 and TRBJ1-1, with D unclear. The CDR3 is 14 residues long. Germline CDR1 is SEHNR and CDR2 is FQNEAQ (reference sequence). V was cut by 3 bases and J by 2 bases, with 10 bases left in between. The CDR3 DNA is TGTGCCAGCAGCTTCCCCGAGATCAACACTGAAGCTTTCTTT. Its protein is CASSFPEINTEAFF.